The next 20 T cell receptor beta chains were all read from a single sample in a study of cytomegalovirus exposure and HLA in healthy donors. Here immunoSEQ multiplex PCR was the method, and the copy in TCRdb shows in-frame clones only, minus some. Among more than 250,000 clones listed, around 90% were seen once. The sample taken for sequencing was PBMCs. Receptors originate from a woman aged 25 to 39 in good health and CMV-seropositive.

Here the CDR3 DNA reads TGCGCCAGCAGTCACTTCACCGGGGAGCTGTTTTTT. It translates to CASSHFTGELFF. The V call is TRBV4-3, the J call TRBJ2-2; D is undetermined. Germline V lookup: CDR1 LGHNA, CDR2 YSLEER. There are 12 residues in the CDR3. Trimming removed 6 bases at V and 4 bases at J, with 6 bases between.

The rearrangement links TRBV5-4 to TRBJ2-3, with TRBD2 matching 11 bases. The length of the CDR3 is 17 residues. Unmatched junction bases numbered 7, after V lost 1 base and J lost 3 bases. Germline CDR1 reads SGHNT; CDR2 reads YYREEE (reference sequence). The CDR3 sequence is CASSLRGIAGGTDTQYF. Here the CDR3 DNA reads TGTGCCAGCAGCTTGCGGGGGATAGCGGGAGGGACAGATACGCAGTATTTT.

CDR3 amino acids: CASGRAYNEQFF. The CDR3, as DNA: TGTGCCAGCGGACGTGCATACAATGAGCAGTTCTTC. The gene calls are TRBV27 and TRBJ2-1; D uncertain. In germline, CDR1 is MNHEY, CDR2 SMNVEV (reference sequence). V was shortened by 8 bases and J by 4 bases, with 9 bases between the two germline ends. The CDR3 has 12 residues.

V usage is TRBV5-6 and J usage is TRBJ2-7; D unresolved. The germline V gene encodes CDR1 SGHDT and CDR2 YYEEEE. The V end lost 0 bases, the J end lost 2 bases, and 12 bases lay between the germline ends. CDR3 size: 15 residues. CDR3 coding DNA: TGTGCCAGCAGCTTGGAAAGGGCCCGACCCTACGAGCAGTACTTC. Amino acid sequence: CASSLERARPYEQYF. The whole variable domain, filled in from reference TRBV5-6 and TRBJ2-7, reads DAGVTQSPTHLIKTRGQQVTLRCSPKSGHDTVSWYQQALGQGPQFIFQYYEEEERQRGNFPDRFSGHQFPNYSSELNVNALLLGDSALYLCASSLERARPYEQYFGPGTRLTVT.

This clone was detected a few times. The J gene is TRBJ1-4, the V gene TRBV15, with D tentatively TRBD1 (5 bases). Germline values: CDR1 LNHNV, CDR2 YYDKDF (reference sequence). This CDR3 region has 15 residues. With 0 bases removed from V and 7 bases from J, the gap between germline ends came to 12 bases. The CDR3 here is CATSRDKGTGEKLFF. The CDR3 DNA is TGTGCCACCAGCAGAGATAAGGGGACTGGTGAAAAACTGTTTTTT.

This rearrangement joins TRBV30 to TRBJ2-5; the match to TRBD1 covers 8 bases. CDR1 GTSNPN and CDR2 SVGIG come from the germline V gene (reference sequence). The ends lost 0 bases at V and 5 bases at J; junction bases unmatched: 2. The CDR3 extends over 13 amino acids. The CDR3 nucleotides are TGTGCCTGGAGTGTAGGGGACAGGGAGACCCAGTACTTC. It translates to CAWSVGDRETQYF.

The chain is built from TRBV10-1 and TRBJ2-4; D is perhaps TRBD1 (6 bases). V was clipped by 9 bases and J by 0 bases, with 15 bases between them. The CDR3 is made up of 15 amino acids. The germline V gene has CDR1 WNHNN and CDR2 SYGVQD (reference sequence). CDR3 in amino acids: CARNYRDLAKNIQYF. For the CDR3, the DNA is TGCGCCAGGAATTACAGGGACCTAGCCAAAAACATTCAGTACTTC.

CDR3 protein: CASSVGSDRDEQFF. Here the CDR3 DNA reads TGTGCCAGCAGCGTAGGTTCAGACAGGGATGAGCAGTTCTTC. The chain is built from TRBV9 and TRBJ2-1; 7 positions agree with TRBD1. Germline loops: CDR1 SGDLS, CDR2 YYNGEE. V lost 0 bases to trimming and J lost 8 bases; unmatched junction nucleotides: 5. The length of the CDR3 is 14 residues.

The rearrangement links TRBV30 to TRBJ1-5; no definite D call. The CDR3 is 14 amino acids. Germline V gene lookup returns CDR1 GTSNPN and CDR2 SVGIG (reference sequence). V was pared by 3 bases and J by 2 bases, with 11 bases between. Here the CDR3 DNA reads TGTGCCTGGAGCCCCGGCAGAGGCAATCAGCCCCAGCATTTT. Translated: CAWSPGRGNQPQHF.

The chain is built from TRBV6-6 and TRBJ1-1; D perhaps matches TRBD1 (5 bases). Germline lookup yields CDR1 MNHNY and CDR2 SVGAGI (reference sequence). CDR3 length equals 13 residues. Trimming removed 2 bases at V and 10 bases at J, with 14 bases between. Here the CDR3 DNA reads TGTGCCAGCAGTTACCTTCTGGACAAGACAGCTTTCTTT. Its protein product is CASSYLLDKTAFF.

The CDR3 sequence is CASSVGPMPSGSRAQETQYF. The CDR3 coding sequence is TGTGCCAGCAGCGTAGGACCAATGCCTAGCGGGAGCCGAGCACAAGAGACCCAGTACTTC. This chain uses TRBV9 with TRBJ2-5; 10 nucleotides line up with TRBD2. The germline CDR1 and CDR2 sequences are SGDLS and YYNGEE. There are 20 residues in the CDR3. V shed 0 bases, J shed 2 bases, and the junction held 16 bases outside the gene matches.

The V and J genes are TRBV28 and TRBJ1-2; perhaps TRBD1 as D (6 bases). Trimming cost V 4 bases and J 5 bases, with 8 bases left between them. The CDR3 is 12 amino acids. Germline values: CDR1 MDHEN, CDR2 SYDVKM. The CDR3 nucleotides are TGTGCCAGCAGTTACGGACAGTATGGCTACACCTTC. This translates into CASSYGQYGYTF.

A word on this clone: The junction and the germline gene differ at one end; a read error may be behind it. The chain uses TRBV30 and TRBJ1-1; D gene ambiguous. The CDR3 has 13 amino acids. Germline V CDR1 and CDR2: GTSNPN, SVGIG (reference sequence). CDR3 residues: CARSGLVVSEAFF. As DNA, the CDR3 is TGTGCCCGGAGTGGTCTCGTTGTGTCTGAAGCTTTCTTT.

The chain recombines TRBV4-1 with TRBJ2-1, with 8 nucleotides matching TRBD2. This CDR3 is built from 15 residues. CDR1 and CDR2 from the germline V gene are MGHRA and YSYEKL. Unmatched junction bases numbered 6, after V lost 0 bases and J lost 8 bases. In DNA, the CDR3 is TGCGCCAGCAGCCAAGAACGGGAGGGTAACTATGAGCAGTTCTTC. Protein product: CASSQEREGNYEQFF.

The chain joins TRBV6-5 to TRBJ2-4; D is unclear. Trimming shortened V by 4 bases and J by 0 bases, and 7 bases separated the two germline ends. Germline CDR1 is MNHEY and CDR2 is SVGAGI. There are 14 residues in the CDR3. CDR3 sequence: CASSSRSAKNIQYF. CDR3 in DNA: TGTGCCAGCAGTTCAAGGTCAGCCAAAAACATTCAGTACTTC.

CDR3: CASSLEGTYEQYF. DNA for the CDR3: TGTGCCAGCAGCTTGGAAGGGACTTACGAGCAGTACTTC. This sequence joins TRBV5-6 and TRBJ2-7; D is possibly TRBD2 (6 bases). The CDR3 is made up of 13 amino acids. V was clipped by 0 bases and J by 4 bases, with 8 bases between them. Germline V CDR1 and CDR2: SGHDT, YYEEEE.

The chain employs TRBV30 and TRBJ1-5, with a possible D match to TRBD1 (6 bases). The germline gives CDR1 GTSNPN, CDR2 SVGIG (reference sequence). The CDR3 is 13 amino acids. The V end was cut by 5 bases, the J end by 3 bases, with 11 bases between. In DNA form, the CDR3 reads TGTGCCTGGTCCCACAGGGACAATCAGCCCCAGCATTTT. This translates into CAWSHRDNQPQHF.

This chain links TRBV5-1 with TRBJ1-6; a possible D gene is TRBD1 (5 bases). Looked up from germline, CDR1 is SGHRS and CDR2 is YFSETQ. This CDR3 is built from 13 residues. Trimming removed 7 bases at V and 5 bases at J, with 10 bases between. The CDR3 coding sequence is TGCGCCAGCGGGGGAACCCATAATTCACCCCTCCACTTT. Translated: CASGGTHNSPLHF.

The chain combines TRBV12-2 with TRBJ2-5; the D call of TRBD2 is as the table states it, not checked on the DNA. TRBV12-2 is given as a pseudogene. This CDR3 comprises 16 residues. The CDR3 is CASPLGPAGLQETQYF. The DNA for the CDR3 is TGTGCAAGTCCCCTGGGGCCAGCGGGCCTCCAAGAGACCCAGTACTTC.

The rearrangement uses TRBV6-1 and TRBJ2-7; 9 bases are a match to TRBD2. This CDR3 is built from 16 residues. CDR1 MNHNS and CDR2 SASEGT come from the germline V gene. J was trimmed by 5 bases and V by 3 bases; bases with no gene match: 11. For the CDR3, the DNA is TGTGCCAGCAGTGATCTCCCCGGTAGCGGGAGCGACGAGCAGTACTTC. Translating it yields CASSDLPGSGSDEQYF.